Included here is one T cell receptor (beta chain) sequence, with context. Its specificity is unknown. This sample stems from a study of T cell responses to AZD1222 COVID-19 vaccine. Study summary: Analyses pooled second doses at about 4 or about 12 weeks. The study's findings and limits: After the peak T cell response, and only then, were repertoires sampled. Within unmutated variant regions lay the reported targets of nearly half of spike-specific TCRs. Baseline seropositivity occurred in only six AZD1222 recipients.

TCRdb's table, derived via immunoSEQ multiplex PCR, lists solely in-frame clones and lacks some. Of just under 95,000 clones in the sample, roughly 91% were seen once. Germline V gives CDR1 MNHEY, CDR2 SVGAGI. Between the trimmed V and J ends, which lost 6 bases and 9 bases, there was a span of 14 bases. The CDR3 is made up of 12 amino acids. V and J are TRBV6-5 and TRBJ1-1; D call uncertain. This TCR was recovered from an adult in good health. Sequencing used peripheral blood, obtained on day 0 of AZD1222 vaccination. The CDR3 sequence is CASSQWSGKAFF. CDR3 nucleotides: TGTGCCAGCAGCCAATGGTCGGGTAAAGCTTTCTTT.